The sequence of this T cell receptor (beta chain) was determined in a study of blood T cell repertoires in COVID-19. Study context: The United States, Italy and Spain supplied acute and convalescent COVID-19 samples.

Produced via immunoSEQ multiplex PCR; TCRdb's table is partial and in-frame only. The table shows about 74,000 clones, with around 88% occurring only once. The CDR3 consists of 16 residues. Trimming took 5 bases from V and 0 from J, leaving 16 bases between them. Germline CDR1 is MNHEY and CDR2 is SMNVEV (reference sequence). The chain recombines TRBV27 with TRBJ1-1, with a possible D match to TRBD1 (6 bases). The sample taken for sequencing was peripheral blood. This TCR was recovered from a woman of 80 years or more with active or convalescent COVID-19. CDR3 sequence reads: CASSRGRGGMNTEAFF. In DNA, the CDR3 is TGTGCCAGCAGTCGCGGAAGGGGGGGCATGAACACTGAAGCTTTCTTT.